This T cell receptor beta chain was recorded in a study of shared clonotypes between healthy human individuals. The CDR3 is 15 residues long. V lost 2 bases and J lost 2, with 7 bases in between. Germline V CDR1 and CDR2: SEHNR, FQNEAQ (reference sequence). Investigators divided CD4+ cells into CD45RA+ naive and CD45RA-negative memory subsets. Sequencing used immunoSEQ multiplex PCR; TCRdb keeps in-frame clones, though not all of them. The sample records 2 million to 2.5 million clones, over 90% being singletons. V and J are TRBV7-9 and TRBJ2-6; no clear D gene. The clonotype was recovered from a man between 18 and 35 years old in good health. Some clones in this sample may be carry-over from other donors' samples. The sequencing sample was made of naive CD4+ T cells from PBMCs. The subset denotes: CD45RA+ positively selected. The CDR3 protein is CASSLSRAGANVLTF. DNA for the CDR3: TGTGCCAGCAGCTTATCTCGGGCTGGGGCCAACGTCCTGACTTTC.